What follows are 23 T cell receptor beta chains derived from one specimen sequenced in a study of long-term antiretroviral therapy in people with HIV. The run of the v3.0 immunoSEQ assay was at survey level. TCRdb's table, derived via immunoSEQ multiplex PCR, lists solely in-frame clones and lacks some. The sample holds about 25,000 clones, 80% to 95% seen once. Sequencing used unsorted PBMCs, obtained 7.6 years after starting antiretroviral therapy. These receptors originate from a woman in her thirties or forties with HIV.

The chain carries TRBV5-4 and TRBJ2-5; 8 positions match TRBD2. The CDR3 length is 15 residues. The ends lost 1 base at V and 2 bases at J; junction bases unmatched: 4. Germline assignment: CDR1 SGHNT and CDR2 YYREEE (reference sequence). CDR3 in DNA: TGTGCCAGCAGCTTGTTTACTAGCGGACAAGAGACCCAGTACTTC. Encoded protein: CASSLFTSGQETQYF.

J is TRBJ1-4 and V is TRBV19; tentatively, D is TRBD1 (5 bases). The CDR3 is 15 residues long. V was clipped by 3 bases and J by 0 bases, with 8 bases between them. Looked up from germline, CDR1 is LNHDA and CDR2 is SQIVND (reference sequence). CDR3 amino acids: CASSMGRTTNEKLFF. CDR3 in DNA: TGTGCCAGTAGTATGGGACGGACAACTAATGAAAAACTGTTTTTT.

A note on this clone: Other DNA sequences in the sample encode the same CDR3. The J gene is TRBJ2-7, the V gene TRBV6-6, with D perhaps TRBD1 (6 bases). The CDR3 is made up of 12 amino acids. V was shortened by 5 bases and J by 6 bases, with 11 bases between the two germline ends. Per germline, CDR1 MNHNY and CDR2 SVGAGI (reference sequence). In DNA, the CDR3 is TGTGCCAGCAGTCCCAGGGGCGGCGAGCAGTACTTC. This sequence encodes CASSPRGGEQYF.

Written as DNA, the CDR3 is TGTGCCAGCAGTGAAGCGCCGAGGACAGGTCGTTACCACGAGCAGTACTTC. As protein: CASSEAPRTGRYHEQYF. The rearrangement joins TRBV2 to TRBJ2-7, with 7 bases identical to TRBD1. Germline assignment: CDR1 SNHLY and CDR2 FYNNEI. V was clipped by 0 bases and J by 5 bases; unmatched bases: 13. The CDR3 runs to 17 residues.

The J gene is TRBJ2-3, the V gene TRBV6-5; 7 bases are a match to TRBD1. V shed 6 bases and J 5 bases; nucleotides not matched to a gene: 8. The CDR3 runs 14 residues. Looked up from germline, CDR1 is MNHEY and CDR2 is SVGAGI. CDR3 protein: CASSYRGEVDTQYF. The CDR3 DNA follows: TGTGCCAGCAGCTACAGGGGTGAGGTAGATACGCAGTATTTT.

V usage is TRBV19 and J usage is TRBJ2-7; no clear D. The V end lost 1 base, the J end lost 2 bases, and 9 bases lay between the germline ends. The length of the CDR3 is 14 residues. The V gene's germline CDR1 is LNHDA and CDR2 SQIVND (reference sequence). In DNA, the CDR3 is TGTGCCAGTAGTATAGCTTCCGGTACCTACGAGCAGTACTTC. Protein: CASSIASGTYEQYF.

The chain has TRBV6-5 and TRBJ1-1, with unresolved D. Germline CDR1 MNHEY, CDR2 SVGAGI. V gave up 6 bases and J gave up 1 base, with 9 bases separating them. The CDR3 extends over 13 amino acids. CDR3 DNA: TGTGCCAGCAGGCCTACAAAGAACACTGAAGCTTTCTTT. Translating gives CASRPTKNTEAFF.

This chain connects TRBV9 to TRBJ1-3; tentatively, D is TRBD1 (6 bases). Germline-derived CDR1 and CDR2 are SGDLS and YYNGEE. V was pared by 1 base and J by 0 bases, with 8 bases between. This CDR3 is 15 amino acids long. Written as DNA, the CDR3 is TGTGCCAGCAGCGTACGGGACAACTCTGGAAACACCATATATTTT. Its protein product is CASSVRDNSGNTIYF.

This chain connects TRBV29-1 to TRBJ1-2; 12 bases match TRBD1. Germline V gene lookup returns CDR1 SQVTM and CDR2 ANQGSEA. The junction had 4 bases not matched to a gene; V was cut back by 5 bases and J by 6 bases. The CDR3 has 13 amino acids. The CDR3 coding sequence is TGCAGCGTTCCGGGACAGGGGGCTCATGGCTACACCTTC. Translated: CSVPGQGAHGYTF.

This sequence joins TRBV27 and TRBJ1-1, with 9 bases lining up with TRBD1. The V segment lost 6 bases and the J segment 6 bases; nucleotides outside the gene matches: 5. CDR1 is MNHEY, CDR2 SMNVEV, per germline (reference sequence). The CDR3 runs 13 residues. The CDR3 coding sequence is TGTGCCAGCAGGCGACAGGGGGGGGCTGAAGCTTTCTTT. This codes for CASRRQGGAEAFF.

A word on this clone: At the DNA level, this CDR3 is encoded by other sequences in the same sample as well. The gene calls are TRBV5-1 and TRBJ2-6; possibly TRBD1 for D (6 bases). V shed 2 bases and J shed 2 bases, with 14 bases lying between them. Per the germline V gene, CDR1 is SGHRS and CDR2 is YFSETQ. The length of the CDR3 is 17 residues. The CDR3 sequence is CASSLTGLSPGANVLTF. The CDR3 DNA sequence: TGCGCCAGCAGCTTAACAGGGCTCTCGCCTGGGGCCAACGTCCTGACTTTC. Together with reference TRBV5-1 and TRBJ2-6, the CDR3 gives the full variable domain: KAGVTQTPRYLIKTRGQQVTLSCSPISGHRSVSWYQQTPGQGLQFLFEYFSETQRNKGNFPGRFSGRQFSNSRSEMNVSTLELGDSALYLCASSLTGLSPGANVLTFGAGSRLTVL.

This sequence joins TRBV5-4 and TRBJ2-5, with 12 bases aligning to TRBD2. Germline V CDR1 and CDR2: SGHNT, YYREEE (reference sequence). V shed 9 bases and J 4 bases; nucleotides not matched to a gene: 7. This CDR3 has 14 amino acids. This chain's CDR3 is CATLLAGGGETQYF. CDR3 DNA: TGTGCCACCCTACTAGCGGGGGGCGGAGAGACCCAGTACTTC. Combining the CDR3 with reference TRBV5-4 and TRBJ2-5 gives the whole variable domain ETGVTQSPTHLIKTRGQQVTLRCSSQSGHNTVSWYQQALGQGPQFIFQYYREEENGRGNFPPRFSGLQFPNYSSELNVNALELDDSALYLCATLLAGGGETQYFGPGTRLLVL.

J is TRBJ1-2 and V is TRBV29-1; D remains unclear. V lost 2 bases, J lost 8 bases, and 15 bases lay in between. This CDR3 has 13 residues. Per germline, CDR1 SQVTM and CDR2 ANQGSEA. The CDR3 coding sequence is TGCAGCGTTGAACTGTCTGGTTCCATAGGCTACACCTTC. This codes for CSVELSGSIGYTF.

J is TRBJ2-2 and V is TRBV2, with a weak D call TRBD2 (5 bases). Trimming took 5 bases from V and 2 from J, leaving 9 bases between them. This CDR3 has 14 residues. Germline V gene lookup returns CDR1 SNHLY and CDR2 FYNNEI. CDR3 amino acids: CASSLDSNTGELFF. For the CDR3, the DNA is TGTGCCAGCAGTTTGGACTCAAACACCGGGGAGCTGTTTTTT.

The CDR3 reads CASSEGGGNQPQHF. The CDR3 DNA follows: TGCGCCAGCTCCGAGGGGGGAGGCAATCAGCCCCAGCATTTT. This chain uses TRBV5-1 with TRBJ1-5; tentative D call: TRBD1 (6 bases). CDR3 length: 14 residues. V was trimmed by 7 bases and J by 2 bases, leaving 13 bases between them. Germline loops: CDR1 SGHRS, CDR2 YFSETQ.

V is TRBV10-3 and J is TRBJ1-5; the D is unclear. The CDR3 has 15 amino acids. Germline V gene data show CDR1 as ENHRY and CDR2 as SYGVKD. Trimming removed 3 bases from V and 6 bases from J, with 15 bases in between. CDR3 sequence: CAISDKVGFSQPQHF. The CDR3 nucleotides are TGTGCCATCAGTGACAAGGTGGGGTTTTCTCAGCCCCAGCATTTT.

The chain couples TRBV4-2 to TRBJ2-1; 9 bases match TRBD2. Looked up from germline, CDR1 is LGHNA and CDR2 is YNFKEQ. This CDR3 comprises 18 residues. V lost 0 bases and J lost 0; bases outside the gene matches: 6. The DNA of the CDR3 is TGTGCCAGCAGCCAAGAGCCTAGCGGGGTCTACTCCTACAATGAGCAGTTCTTC. It codes for CASSQEPSGVYSYNEQFF.

The chain recombines TRBV6-5 with TRBJ1-2, with D tentatively TRBD1 (5 bases). Germline CDR1 and CDR2: MNHEY and SVGAGI. V was pared by 4 bases and J by 8 bases, with 14 bases between. CDR3 length: 13 amino acids. The CDR3 region has the DNA TGTGCCAGCAGTTCTGACCCTACAGGCGGCTACACCTTC. Translating gives CASSSDPTGGYTF.

V and J are TRBV5-5 and TRBJ2-5; TRBD1 or TRBD2 may be the D gene (6 bases each). V was clipped by 2 bases and J by 5 bases, with 16 bases between them. This CDR3 has 15 residues. The germline V gene has CDR1 SGHKS and CDR2 YYEKEE (reference sequence). The CDR3 sequence: CASSFQGTVVETQYF. For the CDR3, the DNA is TGTGCCAGCAGCTTCCAGGGGACTGTAGTTGAGACCCAGTACTTC. The full variable domain, its missing parts supplied by reference TRBV5-5 and TRBJ2-5, is DAGVTQSPTHLIKTRGQQVTLRCSPISGHKSVSWYQQVLGQGPQFIFQYYEKEERGRGNFPDRFSARQFPNYSSELNVNALLLGDSALYLCASSFQGTVVETQYFGPGTRLLVL.

The CDR3 DNA sequence: TGCGCCAGCAGCCAAAACCCCGGGACAGTTCAAGAGACCCAGTACTTC. As protein: CASSQNPGTVQETQYF. V usage is TRBV4-3 and J usage is TRBJ2-5; 7 positions agree with TRBD1. Germline V CDR1 and CDR2: LGHNA, YSLEER. V lost 2 bases to trimming and J lost 2 bases; unmatched junction nucleotides: 8. The CDR3 consists of 16 residues.

The chain joins TRBV5-1 to TRBJ2-7; 7 bases align to TRBD2. The CDR3 is 18 amino acids. Germline CDR1 and CDR2: SGHRS and YFSETQ. J gave up 3 bases and V 0 bases, and 15 bases lay outside the gene matches. CDR3 region: CASSLGLGGLGGGYEQYF. The DNA for the CDR3 is TGCGCCAGCAGCTTGGGCCTGGGGGGGTTAGGAGGTGGCTACGAGCAGTACTTC.

V and J are TRBV7-2 and TRBJ1-4; D might be TRBD1 (5 bases). This CDR3 contains 17 residues. Germline lookup yields CDR1 SGHTA and CDR2 FQGNSA. Trimming pared 1 base from V and 0 bases from J, leaving 12 bases between. This chain's CDR3 is CASSLGHDRSTNEKLFF. The CDR3 coding sequence is TGTGCCAGCAGCTTAGGGCATGACAGATCAACTAATGAAAAACTGTTTTTT.

The J gene is TRBJ2-7, the V gene TRBV29-1, with D possibly being TRBD2 (6 bases). The CDR3 is 13 amino acids. Trimming took 4 bases from V and 9 from J, leaving 19 bases between them. Germline V gene sequence: CDR1 SQVTM, CDR2 ANQGSEA. In nucleotides, the CDR3 is TGCAGCGTTGTAGTAGGCCTCCCCGGGGGGCAGTACTTC. Encoded protein: CSVVVGLPGGQYF.